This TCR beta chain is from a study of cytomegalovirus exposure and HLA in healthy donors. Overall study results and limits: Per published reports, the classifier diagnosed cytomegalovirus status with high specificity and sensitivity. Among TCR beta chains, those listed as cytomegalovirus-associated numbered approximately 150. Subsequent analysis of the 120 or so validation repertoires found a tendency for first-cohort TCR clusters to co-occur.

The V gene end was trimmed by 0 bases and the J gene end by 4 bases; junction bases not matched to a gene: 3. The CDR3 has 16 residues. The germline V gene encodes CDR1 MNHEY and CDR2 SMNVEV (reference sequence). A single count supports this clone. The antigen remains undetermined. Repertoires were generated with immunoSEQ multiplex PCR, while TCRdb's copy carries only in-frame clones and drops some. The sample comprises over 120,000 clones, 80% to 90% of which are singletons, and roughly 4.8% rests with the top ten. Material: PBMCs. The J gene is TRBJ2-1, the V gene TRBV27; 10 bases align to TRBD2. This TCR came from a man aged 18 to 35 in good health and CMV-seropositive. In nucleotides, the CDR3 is TGTGCCAGCAGTTTATCGAGCGGGGGGGTTTACAATGAGCAGTTCTTC. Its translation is CASSLSSGGVYNEQFF.